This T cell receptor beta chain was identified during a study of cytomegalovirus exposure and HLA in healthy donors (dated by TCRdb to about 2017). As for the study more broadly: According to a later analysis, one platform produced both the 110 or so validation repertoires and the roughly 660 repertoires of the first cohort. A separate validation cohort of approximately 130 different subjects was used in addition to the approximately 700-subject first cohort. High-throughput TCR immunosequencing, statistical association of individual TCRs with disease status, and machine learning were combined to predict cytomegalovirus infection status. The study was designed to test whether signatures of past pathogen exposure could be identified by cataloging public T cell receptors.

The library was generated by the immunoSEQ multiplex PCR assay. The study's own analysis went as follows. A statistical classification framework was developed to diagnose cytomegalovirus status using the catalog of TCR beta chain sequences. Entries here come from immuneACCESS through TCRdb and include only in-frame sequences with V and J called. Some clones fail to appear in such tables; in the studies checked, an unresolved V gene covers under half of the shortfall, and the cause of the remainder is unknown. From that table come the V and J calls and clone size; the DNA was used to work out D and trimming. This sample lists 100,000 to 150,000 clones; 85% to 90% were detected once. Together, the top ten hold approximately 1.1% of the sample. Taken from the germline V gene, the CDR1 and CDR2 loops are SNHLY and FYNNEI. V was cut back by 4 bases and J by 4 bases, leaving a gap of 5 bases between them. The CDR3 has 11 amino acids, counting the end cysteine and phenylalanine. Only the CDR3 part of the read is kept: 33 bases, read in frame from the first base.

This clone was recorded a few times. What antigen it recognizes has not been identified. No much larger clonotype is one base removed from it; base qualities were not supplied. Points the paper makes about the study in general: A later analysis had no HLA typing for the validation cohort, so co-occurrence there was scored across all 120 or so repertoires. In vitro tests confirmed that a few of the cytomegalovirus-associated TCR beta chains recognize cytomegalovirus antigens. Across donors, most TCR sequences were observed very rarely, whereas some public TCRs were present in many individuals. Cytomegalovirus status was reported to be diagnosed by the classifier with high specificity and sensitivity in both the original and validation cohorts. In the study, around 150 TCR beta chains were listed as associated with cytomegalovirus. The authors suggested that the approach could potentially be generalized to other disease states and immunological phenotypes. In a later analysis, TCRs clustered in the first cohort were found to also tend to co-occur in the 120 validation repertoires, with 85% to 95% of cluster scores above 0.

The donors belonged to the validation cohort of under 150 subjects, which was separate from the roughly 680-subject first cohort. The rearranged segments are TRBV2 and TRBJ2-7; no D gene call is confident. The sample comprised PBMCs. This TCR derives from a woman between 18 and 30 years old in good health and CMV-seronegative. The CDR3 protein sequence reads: CASSVLYEQYF. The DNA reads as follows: TGTGCCAGCAGTGTTCTATACGAGCAGTACTTC. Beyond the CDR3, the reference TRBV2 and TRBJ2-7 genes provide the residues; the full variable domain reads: EPEVTQTPSHQVTQMGQEVILRCVPISNHLYFYWYRQILGQKVEFLVSFYNNEISEKSEIFDDQFSVERPDGSNFTLKIRSTKLEDSAMYFCASSVLYEQYFGPGTRLTVT.